The 16 T cell receptor beta chains reported below all come from one sample, sequenced in a study of CD4 T cells in relation to SARS-CoV-2 and coronaviruses listed by TCRdb under 2021. Libraries were constructed by the immunoSEQ multiplex PCR assay. In TCRdb, the immuneACCESS table is reduced to in-frame sequences with V and J assigned. These tables do not hold every clone; where another copy was compared, an unresolved V gene accounts for under half, and the others remain unexplained. The sample profile shows about 26,000 clones; roughly 76% of them were found once. Over 15% of the sample belongs to the ten largest clones. CD4+ T cells from unexposed donors were collected before the COVID-19 pandemic (2011-2018). Following 10 days of culture, the EasySep CD4+ T cell isolation kit was used to isolate CD4+ T cells. Their specific antigens are unknown. The sequenced material came from CD4+ T cells from PBMCs, cultured in vitro. These receptors were obtained from a human donor in good health.

V and J are TRBV27 and TRBJ2-7; possible D gene TRBD2, 6 bases. Germline V gives CDR1 MNHEY, CDR2 SMNVEV (reference sequence). Trimming took 5 bases from V and 2 from J, leaving 13 bases between them. The CDR3 has 14 residues. In DNA form, the CDR3 reads TGTGCCAGCAGTCATGGGACTGACACCTACGAGCAGTACTTC. Residues: CASSHGTDTYEQYF.

The CDR3 reads CASSEDRGPYEQYF. The DNA of the CDR3 is TGTGCCAGCAGCGAAGACAGGGGTCCGTACGAGCAGTACTTC. The V call is TRBV7-2, the J call TRBJ2-7; 8 positions agree with TRBD1. The germline gives CDR1 SGHTA, CDR2 FQGNSA. CDR3 length: 14 residues. Losses at the gene ends were 5 bases for V and 4 bases for J; bases not matched to a gene: 7.

The V and J genes are TRBV6-5 and TRBJ1-2, with D tentatively TRBD1 (6 bases). V was clipped by 2 bases and J by 7 bases, with 17 bases between them. Per germline, CDR1 MNHEY and CDR2 SVGAGI. This CDR3 region has 15 residues. The CDR3 DNA follows: TGTGCCAGCAGTTACCGCGAGGGGGGCGGGGGTGGCTACACCTTC. Residues: CASSYREGGGGGYTF.

The chain links TRBV3-1 (or the pseudogene TRBV3-2) to TRBJ2-1, with a tentative D call TRBD2 (6 bases). The germline V gene has CDR1 LGHDT and CDR2 YNNKEL (reference sequence). The CDR3 has 14 amino acids. Trimming removed 1 base from V and 7 bases from J, with 11 bases in between. Here the CDR3 reads CASSQGLVQNEQFF. In nucleotides, the CDR3 is TGTGCCAGCAGCCAAGGACTAGTTCAGAATGAGCAGTTCTTC.

The chain recombines TRBV19 with TRBJ2-1, with a possible D match to TRBD2 (5 bases). With 5 bases removed from V and 0 bases from J, the gap between germline ends came to 8 bases. This CDR3 has 14 residues. CDR1 and CDR2 from the germline V gene are LNHDA and SQIVND (reference sequence). CDR3 residues: CASSERSSYNEQFF. CDR3 in DNA: TGTGCCAGTAGTGAGCGGAGCTCCTACAATGAGCAGTTCTTC.

The J gene is TRBJ2-7, the V gene TRBV5-4, with 7 positions matching TRBD2. The junction had 7 bases not matched to a gene; V was cut back by 3 bases and J by 4 bases. This CDR3 spans 14 amino acids. The germline V gene encodes CDR1 SGHNT and CDR2 YYREEE (reference sequence). CDR3 loop: CASSSGGSGYEQYF. Written as DNA, the CDR3 is TGTGCCAGCAGCTCCGGCGGGAGTGGGTACGAGCAGTACTTC.

The chain carries TRBV6-5 and TRBJ1-1; 9 positions agree with TRBD1. Losses at the gene ends were 6 bases for V and 5 bases for J; bases not matched to a gene: 7. The CDR3 has 14 amino acids. Germline CDR1 MNHEY, CDR2 SVGAGI. The chain's CDR3 is CASSPGTGRTEAFF. DNA of the CDR3: TGTGCCAGCAGCCCCGGGACAGGGAGAACTGAAGCTTTCTTT.

The chain couples TRBV6-2 or TRBV6-3 to TRBJ2-1; 10 bases align to TRBD2. This CDR3 is built from 15 residues. Germline CDR1 and CDR2: MNHEY and SVGEGT. J gave up 6 bases and V 6 bases, and 8 bases lay outside the gene matches. The CDR3 here is CASSQNSGGPNEQFF. The CDR3 nucleotides read TGTGCCAGCAGCCAAAATAGCGGGGGGCCCAATGAGCAGTTCTTC.

The chain has TRBV12-3 or TRBV12-4 and TRBJ1-1; weak D call: TRBD1 (5 bases). Trimming stripped 3 bases from V and 8 bases from J, with 13 bases between. The length of the CDR3 is 13 residues. CDR3 loop: CASSFMGRGEAFF. The CDR3 DNA is TGTGCCAGCAGTTTCATGGGGCGGGGGGAAGCTTTCTTT.

CDR3: CASSPRQGAGQETQYF. For the CDR3, the DNA is TGCGCCAGCAGCCCCAGACAGGGGGCGGGGCAAGAGACCCAGTACTTC. The chain uses TRBV4-3 and TRBJ2-5; TRBD1 aligns across 10 bases. The CDR3 is made up of 16 amino acids. V dropped 4 bases and J dropped 2; count of bases not matched to a gene: 7. Per the germline V gene, CDR1 is LGHNA and CDR2 is YSLEER.

This chain connects TRBV7-9 to TRBJ2-7; D gene uncertain. This CDR3 spans 12 amino acids. Germline lookup yields CDR1 SEHNR and CDR2 FQNEAQ (reference sequence). V was pared by 7 bases and J by 0 bases, with 7 bases between. The CDR3 loop reads CASTDGSYEQYF. CDR3 in DNA: TGTGCCAGCACGGACGGCTCCTACGAGCAGTACTTC.

The chain joins TRBV6-6 to TRBJ1-2, with unresolved D. The V end was cut by 5 bases, the J end by 5 bases, with 6 bases between. Germline CDR1 is MNHNY and CDR2 is SVGAGI (reference sequence). This CDR3 has 11 amino acids. CDR3 amino acids: CASSPGYGYTF. CDR3 in DNA: TGTGCCAGCAGTCCGGGGTATGGCTACACCTTC.

The chain uses TRBV4-1 and TRBJ2-3; D is possibly TRBD1 or TRBD2 (5 bases each). V was shortened by 7 bases and J by 6 bases, with 17 bases between the two germline ends. This CDR3 has 14 amino acids. The germline gives CDR1 MGHRA, CDR2 YSYEKL. CDR3 protein: CASKSGLRGDTQYF. CDR3 nucleotide sequence: TGCGCCAGCAAGTCGGGTTTGAGGGGTGATACGCAGTATTTT.

The V and J genes are TRBV30 and TRBJ1-2; the D is unclear. The CDR3 has 14 residues. CDR1 GTSNPN and CDR2 SVGIG come from the germline V gene (reference sequence). Between the trimmed V and J ends, which lost 2 bases and 8 bases, there was a span of 18 bases. The CDR3 DNA follows: TGTGCCTGGAGTCTCAGGCCCCTTCCAGGCGGCTACACCTTC. It specifies CAWSLRPLPGGYTF.

The chain joins TRBV13 to TRBJ2-3; D gene uncertain. The V gene lost 5 bases and the J gene lost 5 bases, with 5 bases spanning the gap. Germline V gene lookup returns CDR1 PRHDT and CDR2 FYEKMQ (reference sequence). This CDR3 has 11 amino acids. The CDR3 DNA follows: TGTGCCAGCAGCCAAGGAGATACGCAGTATTTT. It codes for CASSQGDTQYF.

This clone was found a few times. The rearrangement uses TRBV7-3 and TRBJ2-2; D ambiguous. Trimming took off 1 base at V and 0 bases at J, with 6 bases between the two ends. CDR3 length: 15 amino acids. The germline CDR1 and CDR2 sequences are SGHTA and FQGTGA. The CDR3 sequence is CASSLKPTNTGELFF. The CDR3 DNA reads TGTGCCAGCAGCTTAAAGCCGACGAACACCGGGGAGCTGTTTTTT.